One and the same sample provided the 22 T cell receptor beta chains below, sequenced in a study of blood T cells in healthy people across ages. The use of a sample-barcoded 5' primer and a J-beta primer mix characterized a second PCR of about 7 to 12 cycles. From the 5' RACE reads, TCRdb called clonotypes with MiXCR, one entry per CDR3 protein. The sample includes approximately 730,000 distinct CDR3 sequences, 43% of them seen just once. Sequencing used blood. The receptor set was obtained from a woman aged 55-69 years in good health.

The rearrangement joins TRBV28 to TRBJ2-7; a weak D match, TRBD2 (6 bases). Germline V gene sequence: CDR1 MDHEN, CDR2 SYDVKM. The CDR3 is made up of 13 amino acids. The V end lost 7 bases, the J end lost 3 bases, and 13 bases lay between the germline ends. The CDR3 reads CASTPRGGYEQYF. In DNA form, the CDR3 reads TGTGCCAGCACCCCGCGGGGTGGCTACGAGCAGTACTTC.

The chain links TRBV10-3 to TRBJ2-7, with 9 bases fitting TRBD2. This CDR3 is 14 amino acids long. V shed 6 bases, J shed 3 bases, and the junction held 6 bases outside the gene matches. Germline CDR1 is ENHRY and CDR2 is SYGVKD. The CDR3 nucleotides are TGTGCCATCAGAGACCCTAGCGGGGTCTACGAGCAGTACTTC. Translation: CAIRDPSGVYEQYF.

The table lists this clonotype with many counts. This sequence joins TRBV10-3 and TRBJ2-3; D unclear. The germline CDR1 and CDR2 sequences are ENHRY and SYGVKD. The length of the CDR3 is 14 residues. Deletions cut 7 bases from V and 0 bases from J, with 11 bases between. CDR3 protein: CAINRYTSTDTQYF. The CDR3 DNA follows: TGTGCCATCAACCGGTACACTAGCACAGATACGCAGTATTTT.

J is TRBJ2-1 and V is TRBV7-8, with 8 bases lining up with TRBD2. Germline CDR1 SGHVS, CDR2 FQNEAQ. Trimming took 5 bases from V and 1 from J; bases not matched to a gene: 1. This CDR3 has 14 residues. The CDR3 region is CASSQRESYNEQFF. The CDR3 nucleotides are TGTGCCAGCAGCCAGCGGGAGTCCTACAATGAGCAGTTCTTC.

There are a few counts of this clonotype. The chain employs TRBV20-1 and TRBJ2-7, with TRBD1 as a possible D gene (5 bases). This CDR3 is built from 12 residues. Germline CDR1 DFQATT, CDR2 SNEGSKA (reference sequence). V lost 3 bases and J 3 bases, leaving 9 bases between the germline ends. The CDR3 DNA reads as TGCAGTGCTAGTGACAGAAACTACGAGCAGTACTTC. Translating it yields CSASDRNYEQYF.

This clonotype was detected only a few times. The chain joins TRBV3-1 to TRBJ2-1, with TRBD2 matching 8 bases. The germline gives CDR1 LGHDT, CDR2 YNNKEL (reference sequence). CDR3 length: 16 residues. With 4 bases clipped from V and 0 bases from J, the junction kept 5 bases outside the gene matches. The CDR3 is CASSRPLADSYNEQFF. CDR3 nucleotide sequence: TGTGCCAGCAGCCGTCCACTAGCGGACTCCTACAATGAGCAGTTCTTC.

Only a few counts were recorded for this clonotype. This chain joins TRBV10-3 and TRBJ2-1, with TRBD2 as a possible D gene (5 bases). The CDR3 runs to 12 residues. Germline CDR1 ENHRY, CDR2 SYGVKD. Trimming shortened V by 4 bases and J by 5 bases, and 6 bases separated the two germline ends. CDR3: CAISVRDNEQFF. In DNA form, the CDR3 reads TGTGCCATCAGTGTGAGGGACAATGAGCAGTTCTTC.

The sample holds many counts of this clonotype. CDR3 in DNA: TGTGCGTATACTGCGGAGACAGGACAAGAGACCCAGTACTTC. Amino acids: CAYTAETGQETQYF. J is TRBJ2-5 and V is TRBV7-9, with TRBD1 as a possible D gene (6 bases). CDR3 length: 14 residues. Germline V lookup: CDR1 SEHNR, CDR2 FQNEAQ (reference sequence).

This chain links TRBV28 with TRBJ2-5, with 7 bases lining up with TRBD1. Germline V gene data show CDR1 as MDHEN and CDR2 as SYDVKM. There are 13 residues in the CDR3. With V trimmed by 5 bases and J by 5 bases, 5 bases remained unmatched. The DNA for the CDR3 is TGTGCCAGCAGTCAAACAGGGGAGGAGACCCAGTACTTC. The encoded protein is CASSQTGEETQYF.

This chain's CDR3 is CASSAKLVDTQYF. The CDR3 DNA follows: TGCGCCAGCAGCGCTAAGTTGGTAGATACGCAGTATTTT. The V call is TRBV5-1, the J call TRBJ2-3; D is undetermined. Germline CDR1 is SGHRS and CDR2 is YFSETQ. This CDR3 is built from 13 residues. V lost 4 bases to trimming and J lost 5 bases, with 11 bases between them.

Concerning this clonotype itself: A clone one base away is much larger, so this may be a read error. The chain recombines TRBV7-3 with TRBJ1-2; 9 bases fit TRBD1. The CDR3 length is 13 residues. Germline V gene sequence: CDR1 SGHTA, CDR2 FQGTGA. CDR3 sequence (DNA): TGTGCCAGCAGCCTACAGGGGGCGGATGGCTGCACCTTC. Amino acid sequence: CASSLQGADGCTF.

The rearrangement links TRBV5-1 to TRBJ2-2; 11 nucleotides align to TRBD2. Germline V gives CDR1 SGHRS, CDR2 YFSETQ. The CDR3 consists of 16 residues. V lost 4 bases and J lost 4; bases outside the gene matches: 6. CDR3 in amino acids: CASSIGTSGLTGELFF. CDR3 in DNA: TGCGCCAGCAGCATAGGGACTAGCGGACTCACCGGGGAGCTGTTTTTT.

This clonotype was observed many times. The chain is built from TRBV4-1 and TRBJ1-2, with 7 bases aligning to TRBD1. Germline V lookup: CDR1 MGHRA, CDR2 YSYEKL. The J segment lost 1 base and the V segment lost 4 bases, leaving 0 bases of the junction unmatched. The CDR3 is 13 amino acids. The chain's CDR3 is CASSRDSNYGYTF. The CDR3 coding sequence is TGCGCCAGCAGCCGGGACAGTAACTATGGCTACACCTTC.

The V call is TRBV7-9, the J call TRBJ2-7, with D possibly matching TRBD1 (6 bases). The CDR3 sequence is 13 residues long. Trimming shortened V by 5 bases and J by 3 bases, and 11 bases separated the two germline ends. CDR1 and CDR2 (germline): SEHNR, FQNEAQ (reference sequence). In DNA form, the CDR3 reads TGTGCCAGCAGCACCTGGACAGACTACGAGCAGTACTTC. Protein product: CASSTWTDYEQYF.

A note on this clonotype: One end of the junction is discordant with germline, which a read error may explain. The V and J genes are TRBV12-3 or TRBV12-4 and TRBJ2-3; no clear D. The CDR3 spans 12 residues. The CDR3 here is CASSLAGDAQYF. CDR3 DNA: TGTGCCAGCAGCCTCGCCGGAGATGCGCAGTATTTT.

This chain uses TRBV5-1 with TRBJ2-1; 9 nucleotides match TRBD2. Germline CDR1 SGHRS, CDR2 YFSETQ. The CDR3 length is 15 residues. V shed 0 bases, J shed 5 bases, and the junction held 3 bases outside the gene matches. CDR3 protein: CASSLVAGVNNEQFF. DNA for the CDR3: TGCGCCAGCAGCTTGGTAGCGGGAGTTAACAATGAGCAGTTCTTC.

This clonotype was detected only a few times. The chain couples TRBV2 to TRBJ1-2; TRBD1 aligns across 7 bases. Unmatched junction bases numbered 4, after V lost 4 bases and J lost 8 bases. Germline V CDR1 and CDR2: SNHLY, FYNNEI. This CDR3 contains 12 residues. CDR3 bases: TGTGCCAGCAGTGGGGACAGTTCCGGCTACACCTTC. Its protein is CASSGDSSGYTF.

The V call is TRBV6-5, the J call TRBJ2-7; D could derive from TRBD1 or TRBD2 (5 bases each). This CDR3 spans 14 amino acids. Germline V gives CDR1 MNHEY, CDR2 SVGAGI. V dropped 8 bases and J dropped 2 bases, with 16 bases sitting between them. As DNA, the CDR3 is TGTGCCAGCCGGATTCCGGGACGGACCTACGAGCAGTACTTC. Translating it yields CASRIPGRTYEQYF.

The V gene is TRBV10-3, the J gene TRBJ2-1, with D possibly matching TRBD2 (5 bases). CDR1 and CDR2 (germline): ENHRY, SYGVKD. CDR3 length: 14 residues. V was cut by 8 bases and J by 0 bases, with 11 bases left in between. CDR3 nucleotide sequence: TGTGCCATCGAGGGTTCAAGCTCCTACAATGAGCAGTTCTTC. Translating it yields CAIEGSSSYNEQFF.

This clonotype was observed at least ten times. Mismatch with germline at one junction end may stem from a read error. The chain is built from TRBV5-1 and TRBJ1-2; TRBD1 matches 7 bases. CDR3 length: 13 amino acids. The germline CDR1 and CDR2 sequences are SGHRS and YFSETQ. The CDR3 reads CASSTGTAYGYTF. The DNA for the CDR3 is TGTGCCAGCAGCACCGGGACAGCATATGGCTACACCTTC.

The rearrangement links TRBV18 to TRBJ2-1; 9 nucleotides align to TRBD2. CDR1 is KGHSH and CDR2 is LQKENI in the germline V gene. The CDR3 runs to 16 residues. V lost 1 base, J lost 4 bases, and 5 bases stayed unmatched. Here the CDR3 DNA reads TGTGCCAGCTCACCACTCGGGACTAGCTTTTACAATGAGCAGTTCTTC. Translating gives CASSPLGTSFYNEQFF.

This clonotype occurred a few times. The chain is built from TRBV5-1 and TRBJ2-5; D may be TRBD1 (6 bases). The CDR3 runs to 12 residues. V lost 6 bases and J lost 5, with 11 bases in between. CDR1 and CDR2 from the germline V gene are SGHRS and YFSETQ. In DNA, the CDR3 is TGCGCCAGCAAGGACAGTGGGGAGACCCAGTACTTC. Amino acids: CASKDSGETQYF.